This TCR beta chain was sequenced for a study of OX40 agonist ivuxolimab in advanced cancers. Overall study: Ivuxolimab doses were 0.01, 0.1, 0.3, 1.5, 3 or 10 mg/kg every 2 weeks. Subjects had a mean age of roughly 57 years, with a range of 23 to 79; more than 70% were male.

Study-wide findings and caveats: Some of the nonresponding patients also showed low levels of normalized T-cell clonal expansion. Expanded clones tended on average to be more numerous among CD8+ T cells than CD4+.

Measured with immunoSEQ multiplex PCR; TCRdb has only the in-frame clones, and not every one. The sample includes over 60,000 clones, approximately 80% seen only once; the top ten take 1.9%. Note on this clone: What it binds is not known.

This CDR3 has 14 residues. Trimming took 6 bases from V and 4 from J, leaving 15 bases between them. Germline V CDR1 and CDR2: MNHEY, SVGAGI. This specimen was CD4+ or CD8+ T cells sorted from blood, taken in a trial of the OX40 agonist ivuxolimab. The TCR was taken from an adult with an advanced solid tumor such as melanoma, head and neck, liver or kidney cancer. The chain uses TRBV6-5 and TRBJ1-2; D not certain. The CDR3: CASRPPGEAYGYTF. Written as DNA, the CDR3 is TGTGCCAGCAGACCCCCCGGGGAGGCCTATGGCTACACCTTC.